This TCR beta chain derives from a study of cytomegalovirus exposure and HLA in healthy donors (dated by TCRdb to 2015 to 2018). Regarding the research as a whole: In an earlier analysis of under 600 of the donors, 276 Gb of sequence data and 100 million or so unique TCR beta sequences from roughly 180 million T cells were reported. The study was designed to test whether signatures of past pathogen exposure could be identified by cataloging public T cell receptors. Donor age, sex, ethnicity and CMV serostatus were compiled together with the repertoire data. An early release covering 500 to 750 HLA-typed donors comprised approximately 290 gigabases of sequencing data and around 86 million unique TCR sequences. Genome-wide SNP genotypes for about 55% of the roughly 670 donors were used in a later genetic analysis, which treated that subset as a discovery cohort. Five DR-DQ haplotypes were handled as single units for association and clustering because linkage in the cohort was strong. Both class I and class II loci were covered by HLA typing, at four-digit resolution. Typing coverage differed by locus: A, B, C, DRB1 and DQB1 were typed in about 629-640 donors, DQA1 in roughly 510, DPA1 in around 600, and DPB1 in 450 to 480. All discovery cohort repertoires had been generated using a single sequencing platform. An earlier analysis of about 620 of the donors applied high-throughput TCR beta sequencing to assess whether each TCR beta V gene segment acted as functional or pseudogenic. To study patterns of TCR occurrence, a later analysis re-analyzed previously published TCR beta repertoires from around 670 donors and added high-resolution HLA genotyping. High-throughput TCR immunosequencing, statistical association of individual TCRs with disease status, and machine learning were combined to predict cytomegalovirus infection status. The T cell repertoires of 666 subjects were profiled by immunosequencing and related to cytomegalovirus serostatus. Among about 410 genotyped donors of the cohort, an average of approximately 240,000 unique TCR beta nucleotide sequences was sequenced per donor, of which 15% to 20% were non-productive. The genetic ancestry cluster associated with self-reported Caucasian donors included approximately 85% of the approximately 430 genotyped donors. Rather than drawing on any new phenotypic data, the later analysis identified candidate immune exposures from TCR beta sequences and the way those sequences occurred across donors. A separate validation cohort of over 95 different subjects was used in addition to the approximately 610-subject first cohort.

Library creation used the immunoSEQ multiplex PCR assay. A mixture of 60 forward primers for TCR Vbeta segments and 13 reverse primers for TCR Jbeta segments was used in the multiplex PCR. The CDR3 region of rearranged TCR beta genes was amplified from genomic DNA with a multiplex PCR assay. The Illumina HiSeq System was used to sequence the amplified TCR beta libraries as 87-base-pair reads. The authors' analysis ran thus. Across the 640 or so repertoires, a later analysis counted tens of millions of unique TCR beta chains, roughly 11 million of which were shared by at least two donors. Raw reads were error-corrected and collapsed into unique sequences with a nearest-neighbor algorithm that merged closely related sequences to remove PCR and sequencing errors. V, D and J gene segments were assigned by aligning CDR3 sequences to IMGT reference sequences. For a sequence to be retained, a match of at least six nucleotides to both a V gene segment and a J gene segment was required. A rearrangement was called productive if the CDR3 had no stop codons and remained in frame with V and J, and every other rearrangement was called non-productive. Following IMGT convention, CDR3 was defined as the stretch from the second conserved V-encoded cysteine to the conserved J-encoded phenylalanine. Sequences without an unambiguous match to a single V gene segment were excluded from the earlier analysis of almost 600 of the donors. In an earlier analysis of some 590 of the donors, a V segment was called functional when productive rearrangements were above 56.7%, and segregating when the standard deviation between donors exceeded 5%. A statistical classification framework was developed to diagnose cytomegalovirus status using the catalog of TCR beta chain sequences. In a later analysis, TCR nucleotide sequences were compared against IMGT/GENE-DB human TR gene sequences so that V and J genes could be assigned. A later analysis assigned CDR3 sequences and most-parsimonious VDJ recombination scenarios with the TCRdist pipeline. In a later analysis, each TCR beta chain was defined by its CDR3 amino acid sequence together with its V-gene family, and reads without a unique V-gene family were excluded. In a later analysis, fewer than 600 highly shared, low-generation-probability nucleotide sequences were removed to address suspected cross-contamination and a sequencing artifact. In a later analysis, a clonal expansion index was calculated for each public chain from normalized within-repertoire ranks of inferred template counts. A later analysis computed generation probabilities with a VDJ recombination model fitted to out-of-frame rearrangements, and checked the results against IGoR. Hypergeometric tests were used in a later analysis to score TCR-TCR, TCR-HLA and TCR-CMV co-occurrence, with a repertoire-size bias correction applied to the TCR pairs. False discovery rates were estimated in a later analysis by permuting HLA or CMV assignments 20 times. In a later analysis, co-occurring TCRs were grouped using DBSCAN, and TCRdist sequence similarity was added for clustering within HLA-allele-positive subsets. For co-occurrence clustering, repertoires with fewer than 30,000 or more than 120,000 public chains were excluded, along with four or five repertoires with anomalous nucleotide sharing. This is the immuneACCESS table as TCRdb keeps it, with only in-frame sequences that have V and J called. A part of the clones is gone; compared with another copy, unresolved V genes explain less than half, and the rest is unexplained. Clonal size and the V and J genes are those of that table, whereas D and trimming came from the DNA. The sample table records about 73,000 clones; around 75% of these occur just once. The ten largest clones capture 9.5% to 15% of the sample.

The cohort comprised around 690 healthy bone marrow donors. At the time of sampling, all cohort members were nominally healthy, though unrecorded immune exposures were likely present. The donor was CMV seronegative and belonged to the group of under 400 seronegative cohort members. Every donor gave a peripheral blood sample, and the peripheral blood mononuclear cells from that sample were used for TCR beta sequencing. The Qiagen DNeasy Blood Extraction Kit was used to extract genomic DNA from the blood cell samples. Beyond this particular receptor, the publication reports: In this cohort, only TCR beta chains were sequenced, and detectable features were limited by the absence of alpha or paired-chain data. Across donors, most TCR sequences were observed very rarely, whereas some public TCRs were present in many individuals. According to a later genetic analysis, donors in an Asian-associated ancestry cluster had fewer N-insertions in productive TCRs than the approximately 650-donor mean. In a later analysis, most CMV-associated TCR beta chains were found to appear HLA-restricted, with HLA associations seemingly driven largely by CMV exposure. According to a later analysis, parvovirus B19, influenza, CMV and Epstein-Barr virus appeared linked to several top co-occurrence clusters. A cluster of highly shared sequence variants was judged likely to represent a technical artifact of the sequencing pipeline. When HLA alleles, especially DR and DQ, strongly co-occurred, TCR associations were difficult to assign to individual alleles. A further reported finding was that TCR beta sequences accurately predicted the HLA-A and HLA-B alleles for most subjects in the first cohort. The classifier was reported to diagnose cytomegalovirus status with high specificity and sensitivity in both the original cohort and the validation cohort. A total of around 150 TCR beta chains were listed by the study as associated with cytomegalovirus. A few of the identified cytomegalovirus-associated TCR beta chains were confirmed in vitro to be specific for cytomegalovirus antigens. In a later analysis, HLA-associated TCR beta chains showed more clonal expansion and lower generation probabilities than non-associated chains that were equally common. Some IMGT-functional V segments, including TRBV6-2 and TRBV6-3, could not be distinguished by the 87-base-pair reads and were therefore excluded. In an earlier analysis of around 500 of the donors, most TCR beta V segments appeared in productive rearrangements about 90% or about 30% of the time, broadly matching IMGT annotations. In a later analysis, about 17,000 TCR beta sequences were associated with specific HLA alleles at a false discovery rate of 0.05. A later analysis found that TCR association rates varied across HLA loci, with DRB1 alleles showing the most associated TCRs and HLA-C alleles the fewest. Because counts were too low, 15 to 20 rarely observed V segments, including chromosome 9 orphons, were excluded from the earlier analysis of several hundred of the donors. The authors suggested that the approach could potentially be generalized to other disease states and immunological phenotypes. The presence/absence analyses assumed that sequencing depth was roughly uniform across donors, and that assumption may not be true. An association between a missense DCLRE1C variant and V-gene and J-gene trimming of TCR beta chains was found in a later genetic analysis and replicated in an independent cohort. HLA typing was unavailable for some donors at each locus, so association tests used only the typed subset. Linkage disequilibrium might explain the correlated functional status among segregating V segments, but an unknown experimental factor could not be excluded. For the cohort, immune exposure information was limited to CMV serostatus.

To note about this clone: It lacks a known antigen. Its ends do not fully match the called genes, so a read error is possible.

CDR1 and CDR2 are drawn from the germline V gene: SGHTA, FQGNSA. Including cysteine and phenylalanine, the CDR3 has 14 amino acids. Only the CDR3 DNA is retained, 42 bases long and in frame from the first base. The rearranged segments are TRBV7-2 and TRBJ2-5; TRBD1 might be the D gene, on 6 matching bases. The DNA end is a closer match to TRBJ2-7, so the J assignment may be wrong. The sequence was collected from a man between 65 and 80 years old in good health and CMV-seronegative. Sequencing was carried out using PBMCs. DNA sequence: TGTGCCAGCAGATTAGCGAAAGGGGGTTACGAGCAGTACTTC. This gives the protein CASRLAKGGYEQYF.